This TCR beta chain stems from a study of T cells after yellow fever vaccination. Findings and caveats of the study: Of the clonotypes, a small share occurred in both CD4 and CD8 compartments. Sorted repertoires could include abundant contaminating clonotypes from bulk cells.

Trimming at V came to 4 bases and at J to 4 bases, leaving 7 bases not matched to a gene. The germline V gene has CDR1 SGHTA and CDR2 FQGNSA. The CDR3 length is 16 residues. TCRdb analysed the 5' RACE reads with MiXCR anew, one entry per CDR3 protein. The sample yields some 250,000 distinct CDR3 sequences, more than 3.5% seen once. This clonotype was counted many times. Its specificity is unknown. The TCR sequence derives from a man aged 18-30 years who received the YFV17D yellow fever vaccine. The J gene is TRBJ2-3, the V gene TRBV7-2; 11 positions match TRBD2. Sequencing was performed on PBMCs, taken 15 days after the yellow fever booster vaccination. The CDR3 nucleotides read TGTGCCAGCAGCTCCGGGTTAGCGGGGGGGGCAGATACGCAGTATTTT. Translating it yields CASSSGLAGGADTQYF.